The 20 T cell receptor beta chains reported below all come from one sample, sequenced in a study of T cells in Graves' hyperthyroidism and ophthalmopathy. It was RNA transcripts that yielded the amplified TCR beta CDR3 regions. Using the HTBI primer set, a first-round RT-PCR was run on the TCR CDR3. TCRdb analysed the multiplex PCR reads with MiXCR anew, one entry per CDR3 protein. The sample yields hundreds of thousands of distinct CDR3 sequences, approximately 15% seen once. The specimen was blood. The source of these receptors is a woman aged 18-29 years with Graves' hyperthyroidism.

A remark on this clonotype: It may be a read error: a sequence one base away is much more abundant. The conserved phenylalanine or tryptophan is not found at the CDR3 terminus, so this likely reflects a read error. The genes are TRBV6-1 and TRBJ2-5, with 14 bases identical to TRBD2. CDR1 MNHNS and CDR2 SASEGT come from the germline V gene. With 6 bases clipped from V and 4 bases from J, the junction kept 1 base outside the gene matches. The CDR3 length is 14 residues. The CDR3 loop is CASRGTSGGETQYY. DNA for the CDR3: TGTGCCAGCAGAGGGACTAGCGGGGGAGAGACCCAGTACTAC.

About this clonotype: A much larger clone differs by one base, so this may be a read error. The rearrangement links TRBV6-4 to TRBJ2-5, with 7 bases fitting TRBD2. The CDR3 consists of 14 residues. Germline V gives CDR1 MRHNA, CDR2 SNTAGT. In DNA form, the CDR3 reads TGTGCCAGCAAACCGGGACTAATGGTGGAGATCCAGTACTTC. It is translated as CASKPGLMVEIQYF.

This clonotype was detected only a few times. Being one base from a much bigger clone, this may be a read error. J is TRBJ2-1 and V is TRBV11-2; D might be TRBD2 (6 bases). Germline lookup yields CDR1 SGHAT and CDR2 FQNNGV. The CDR3 is 13 residues long. CDR3 protein: CASSRGLYNDQFF. The CDR3 DNA sequence: TGTGCCAGCAGCCGGGGACTCTACAATGACCAGTTCTTC.

The chain carries TRBV7-9 and TRBJ2-4, with 7 bases lining up with TRBD1. V lost 7 bases, J lost 5 bases, and 8 bases stayed unmatched. Looked up from germline, CDR1 is SEHNR and CDR2 is FQNEAQ (reference sequence). The CDR3 runs 14 residues. DNA of the CDR3: TGTGCCAGCACCAGGACAGGCGGCGAAAACATTCAGTACTTC. It codes for CASTRTGGENIQYF.

This clonotype was detected only a few times. This could be a read error, since a much larger clone is one nucleotide away. The chain has TRBV28 and TRBJ2-3; TRBD1 matches 9 bases. CDR3 length equals 17 residues. V gave up 2 bases and J gave up 1 base; unmatched junction bases: 7. The V gene's germline CDR1 is MDHEN and CDR2 SYDVKM. The CDR3 loop is CASSLELWDRGTDTQYF. CDR3 sequence (DNA): TGTGCCAGCAGTTTAGAGTTGTGGGACAGGGGCACAGATACGCAGTATTTT.

This clonotype was seen a handful of times. V and J are TRBV24-1 and TRBJ2-5; maybe TRBD2 (6 bases). Between the trimmed V and J ends, which lost 4 bases and 5 bases, there was a span of 22 bases. From germline, CDR1 is KGHDR and CDR2 SFDVKD. The CDR3 length is 17 residues. This chain's CDR3 is CATSELGLSKDGETQYF. The CDR3 coding sequence is TGTGCCACCAGTGAACTGGGACTCTCAAAGGATGGGGAGACCCAGTACTTC.

In its sample, this clonotype was seen a few times. The CDR3 DNA sequence: TGTGCCAGCAGCCCCTGGGGGGATTTGACCACTGAAGCTTTCTTT. This sequence encodes CASSPWGDLTTEAFF. The gene calls are TRBV3-1 and TRBJ1-1; possibly TRBD1 for D (5 bases). Trimming shortened V by 4 bases and J by 4 bases, and 16 bases separated the two germline ends. Looked up from germline, CDR1 is LGHDT and CDR2 is YNNKEL (reference sequence). The CDR3 spans 15 residues.

This clonotype was found many times. V is TRBV5-6 and J is TRBJ2-5; 7 bases match TRBD1. Germline values: CDR1 SGHDT, CDR2 YYEEEE. This CDR3 contains 16 residues. Trimming cost V 4 bases and J 2 bases; bases outside gene matches: 11. CDR3 amino acids: CASSPDRTGQQETQYF. CDR3 nucleotides: TGTGCCAGCAGCCCCGACAGGACAGGTCAGCAAGAGACCCAGTACTTC.

This clonotype was counted ten times or more. The V call is TRBV11-3, the J call TRBJ1-1, with 7 nucleotides matching TRBD1. V lost 5 bases, J lost 8 bases, and 8 bases stayed unmatched. Germline V lookup: CDR1 SGHNT, CDR2 YENEEA. The length of the CDR3 is 13 residues. Here the CDR3 reads CASSTGQLTEAFF. In nucleotides, the CDR3 is TGTGCCAGCAGCACGGGACAGCTTACCGAAGCTTTCTTT.

This clonotype was recorded at least ten times. The chain couples TRBV12-3 or TRBV12-4 to TRBJ2-5; TRBD1 might be the D (6 bases). V was cut by 8 bases and J by 1 base, with 11 bases left in between. The CDR3 contains 13 residues. The CDR3 protein is CASAQGTQETQYF. The CDR3 DNA reads as TGTGCCAGCGCCCAGGGGACCCAAGAGACCCAGTACTTC.

A remark on this clonotype: Germline is not matched at one junction end, which may reflect a read error. V is TRBV18 and J is TRBJ2-7; a possible D gene is TRBD1 (5 bases). The CDR3 is made up of 15 amino acids. The germline gives CDR1 KGHSH, CDR2 LQKENI. The CDR3: CASSPAGLQGYEPYF. CDR3 nucleotide sequence: TGTGCCAGCTCACCGGCAGGTCTTCAGGGCTACGAGCCGTACTTC.

The rearrangement joins TRBV20-1 to TRBJ2-6, with a possible D match to TRBD2 (7 bases). Deletions cut 6 bases from V and 0 bases from J, with 18 bases between. This CDR3 has 17 amino acids. CDR1 DFQATT and CDR2 SNEGSKA come from the germline V gene (reference sequence). DNA for the CDR3: TGCAGTGCCAGACCGGGGGGCAGGGACTCTGGGGCCAACGTCCTGACTTTC. Translated: CSARPGGRDSGANVLTF.

At least ten counts were recorded for this clonotype. The chain links TRBV2 to TRBJ1-3; 8 positions agree with TRBD1. The germline CDR1 and CDR2 sequences are SNHLY and FYNNEI. The CDR3 is 15 residues long. J gave up 2 bases and V 6 bases, and 6 bases lay outside the gene matches. CDR3: CASRRTGGAGNTIYF. Written as DNA, the CDR3 is TGTGCCAGCAGACGTACAGGGGGGGCTGGAAACACCATATATTTT.

This clonotype was observed a few times. This chain joins TRBV5-1 and TRBJ2-3, with no clear D. Germline CDR1 and CDR2: SGHRS and YFSETQ. V gave up 0 bases and J gave up 4 bases, with 18 bases separating them. This CDR3 spans 17 amino acids. The CDR3 here is CASSLEATPRFPDTQYF. In nucleotides, the CDR3 is TGCGCCAGCAGCTTGGAGGCTACCCCGCGGTTCCCAGATACGCAGTATTTT.

V and J are TRBV20-1 and TRBJ2-6; D gene uncertain. The CDR3 is 14 amino acids. Germline loops: CDR1 DFQATT, CDR2 SNEGSKA (reference sequence). V lost 2 bases to trimming and J lost 2 bases, with 7 bases between them. In DNA, the CDR3 is TGCAGTGCTAGACACGGCGCTGGGGCCAACGTCCTGACTTTC. Amino acid sequence: CSARHGAGANVLTF.

This clonotype came up a few times. The V call is TRBV4-2, the J call TRBJ1-1; TRBD1 is a possible D gene (6 bases). V was shortened by 4 bases and J by 6 bases, with 15 bases between the two germline ends. CDR3 length: 14 residues. Germline-derived CDR1 and CDR2 are LGHNA and YNFKEQ. As DNA, the CDR3 is TGTGCCAGCAGCCCAAGGGGGGCCGGGGCTGAAGCTTTCTTT. Encoded protein: CASSPRGAGAEAFF.

This clonotype was seen a few times. The rearrangement joins TRBV6-1 to TRBJ2-7; TRBD1 or TRBD2 may be the D gene (5 bases each). Trimming stripped 5 bases from V and 5 bases from J, with 13 bases between. Germline-derived CDR1 and CDR2 are MNHNS and SASEGT. The CDR3 sequence is 13 residues long. The CDR3 DNA sequence: TGTGCCAGCAGTACACAGGAGGTCAACGAGCAGTACTTC. Translation: CASSTQEVNEQYF.

This clonotype turned up a few times. This sequence joins TRBV12-3 or TRBV12-4 and TRBJ1-2, with D possibly being TRBD1 (5 bases). The CDR3 sequence is 14 residues long. Trimming stripped 2 bases from V and 4 bases from J, with 11 bases between. CDR3 in DNA: TGTGCCAGCAGTTTAAAGGGGCTGGGCTATGGCTACACCTTC. It is translated as CASSLKGLGYGYTF.

This clonotype was recorded at least ten times. The chain employs TRBV2 and TRBJ2-7; D is unclear. V lost 6 bases and J lost 3, with 6 bases in between. The CDR3 is 11 amino acids. Looked up from germline, CDR1 is SNHLY and CDR2 is FYNNEI. This CDR3 reads CASRVLYEQYF. In DNA, the CDR3 is TGTGCCAGCAGGGTACTCTACGAGCAGTACTTC.

This clonotype was observed at least ten times. V usage is TRBV28 and J usage is TRBJ1-2; TRBD1 matches 7 bases. Unmatched junction bases numbered 8, after V lost 5 bases and J lost 5 bases. CDR1 and CDR2 from the germline V gene are MDHEN and SYDVKM. The CDR3 length is 14 residues. The CDR3 coding sequence is TGTGCCAGCAGTCTGGCAGGGGGAGGTTATGGCTACACCTTC. Residues: CASSLAGGGYGYTF.